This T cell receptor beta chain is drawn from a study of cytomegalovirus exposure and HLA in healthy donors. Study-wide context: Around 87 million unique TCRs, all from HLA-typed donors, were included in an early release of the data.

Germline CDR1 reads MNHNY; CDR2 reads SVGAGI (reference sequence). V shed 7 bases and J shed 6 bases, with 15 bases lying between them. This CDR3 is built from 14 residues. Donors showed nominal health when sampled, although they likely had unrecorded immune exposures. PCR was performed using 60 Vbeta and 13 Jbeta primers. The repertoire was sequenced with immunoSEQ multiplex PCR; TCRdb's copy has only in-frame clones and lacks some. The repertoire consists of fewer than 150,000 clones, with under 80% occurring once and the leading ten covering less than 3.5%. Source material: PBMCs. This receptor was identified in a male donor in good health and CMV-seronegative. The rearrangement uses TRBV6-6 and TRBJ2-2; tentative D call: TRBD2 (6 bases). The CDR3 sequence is CASTRTGGSGELFF. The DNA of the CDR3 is TGTGCCAGCACCCGGACTGGAGGGTCCGGGGAGCTGTTTTTT.